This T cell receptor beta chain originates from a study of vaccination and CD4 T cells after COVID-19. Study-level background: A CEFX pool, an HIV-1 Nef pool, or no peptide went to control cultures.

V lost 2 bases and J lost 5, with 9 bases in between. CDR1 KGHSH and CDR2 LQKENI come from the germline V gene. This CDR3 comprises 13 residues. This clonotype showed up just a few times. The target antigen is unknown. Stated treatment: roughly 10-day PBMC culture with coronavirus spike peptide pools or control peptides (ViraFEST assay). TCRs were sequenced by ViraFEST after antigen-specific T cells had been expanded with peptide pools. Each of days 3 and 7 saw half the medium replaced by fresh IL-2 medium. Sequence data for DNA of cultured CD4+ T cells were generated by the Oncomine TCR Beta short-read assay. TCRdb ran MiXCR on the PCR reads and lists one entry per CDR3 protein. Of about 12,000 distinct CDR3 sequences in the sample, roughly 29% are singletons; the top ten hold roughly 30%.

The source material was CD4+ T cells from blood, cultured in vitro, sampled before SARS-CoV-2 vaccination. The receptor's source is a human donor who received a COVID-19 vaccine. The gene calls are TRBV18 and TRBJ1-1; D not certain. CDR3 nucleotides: TGTGCCAGCTCACCAGGGGTGGGAACTGAAGCTTTCTTT. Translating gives CASSPGVGTEAFF.